Below, 11 T cell receptor beta chains from the same sample are listed, as sequenced in a study of cytomegalovirus exposure and HLA in healthy donors. The primer mix had 60 Vbeta and 13 Jbeta primers. Libraries were prepared by immunoSEQ multiplex PCR; TCRdb keeps only in-frame clonotypes and omits some of them. The sample lists roughly 120,000 clones, about 16% occurring once. What was sequenced was PBMCs. These receptors all come from a woman under 30 in good health and CMV-seronegative.

The chain couples TRBV19 to TRBJ2-5, with 7 bases identical to TRBD1. The CDR3 contains 13 residues. After removal of 5 bases from V and 3 bases from J, the junction contained 3 bases not matched to a gene. Germline V gene data show CDR1 as LNHDA and CDR2 as SQIVND (reference sequence). CDR3 DNA: TGTGCCAGTAGTTGGGACAGAAAAGAGACCCAGTACTTC. This gives the protein CASSWDRKETQYF. The variable domain in full, completed from reference TRBV19 and TRBJ2-5, reads DGGITQSPKYLFRKEGQNVTLSCEQNLNHDAMYWYRQDPGQGLRLIYYSQIVNDFQKGDIAEGYSVSREKKESFPLTVTSAQKNPTAFYLCASSWDRKETQYFGPGTRLLVL.

Only a few counts were recorded for this clone. This chain links TRBV5-4 with TRBJ2-7, with TRBD1 matching over 12 bases. The CDR3 length is 15 residues. Trimming removed 3 bases from V and 5 bases from J; junction bases left unmatched: 6. CDR1 and CDR2 (germline): SGHNT, YYREEE (reference sequence). The CDR3 here is CASSWPGTGGNEQYF. The CDR3 coding sequence is TGTGCCAGCAGCTGGCCCGGGACAGGGGGCAACGAGCAGTACTTC.

The J gene is TRBJ2-3, the V gene TRBV27; 14 nucleotides match TRBD2. The V and J ends lost 5 bases and 3 bases, in that order; junction bases with no gene match: 7. The CDR3 loop spans 17 amino acids. Germline values: CDR1 MNHEY, CDR2 SMNVEV (reference sequence). CDR3: CASSPGLAGVVTDTQYF. In nucleotides, the CDR3 is TGTGCCAGCAGTCCGGGACTAGCGGGAGTAGTGACAGATACGCAGTATTTT.

This clone has just a few counts. The V gene is TRBV2, the J gene TRBJ1-6, with 7 bases aligning to TRBD1. With V trimmed by 6 bases and J by 8 bases, 7 bases remained unmatched. The length of the CDR3 is 14 residues. Germline assignment: CDR1 SNHLY and CDR2 FYNNEI. The CDR3 loop reads CASSPQGTDSPLHF. The DNA of the CDR3 is TGTGCCAGCAGCCCCCAGGGGACAGATTCACCCCTCCACTTT.

The chain uses TRBV9 and TRBJ1-1; 7 bases are a match to TRBD1. The CDR3 contains 13 residues. In germline, CDR1 is SGDLS, CDR2 YYNGEE. Losses at the gene ends were 5 bases for V and 0 bases for J; bases not matched to a gene: 1. Here the CDR3 reads CASRQGMNTEAFF. The CDR3 DNA sequence: TGTGCCAGCAGACAGGGGATGAACACTGAAGCTTTCTTT.

In its sample, this clone was seen many times. This rearrangement joins TRBV27 to TRBJ1-6; 9 bases align to TRBD1. J gave up 10 bases and V 6 bases, and 10 bases lay outside the gene matches. Germline CDR1 and CDR2: MNHEY and SMNVEV (reference sequence). This CDR3 has 15 amino acids. CDR3 coding DNA: TGTGCCAGCAGATCCAGTGGGACAGGGAGGTCACCCCTCCACTTT. Amino acid sequence: CASRSSGTGRSPLHF.

This clone was seen a handful of times. The chain couples TRBV19 to TRBJ1-1; D is unresolved. This CDR3 has 12 amino acids. CDR1 is LNHDA and CDR2 is SQIVND in the germline V gene (reference sequence). V dropped 3 bases and J dropped 1 base, with 3 bases sitting between them. The CDR3 DNA sequence: TGTGCCAGTAGTATTAGGAACACTGAAGCTTTCTTT. This translates into CASSIRNTEAFF.

This clone was detected only a few times. The chain has TRBV27 and TRBJ2-5, with a tentative D call TRBD2 (5 bases). V lost 5 bases, J lost 7 bases, and 17 bases lay in between. The CDR3 totals 14 residues. Germline CDR1 is MNHEY and CDR2 is SMNVEV (reference sequence). The CDR3 coding sequence is TGTGCCAGCAGTGACGCTCAGCTAGGAGGGACCCAGTACTTC. Translating it yields CASSDAQLGGTQYF.

This clone showed up just once. The CDR3 loop is CASSQERDYRYRNEQFF. In nucleotides, the CDR3 is TGTGCCAGCAGCCAAGAGAGGGACTATAGGTATCGCAATGAGCAGTTCTTC. The rearrangement joins TRBV14 to TRBJ2-1; 7 nucleotides line up with TRBD2. J gave up 6 bases and V 0 bases, and 11 bases lay outside the gene matches. The CDR3 spans 17 residues. The V gene's germline CDR1 is SGHDN and CDR2 FVKESK.

This clone was seen a few times. The chain is built from TRBV28 and TRBJ1-5; D is uncertain. V shed 1 base and J shed 0 bases, with 10 bases lying between them. The CDR3 runs 16 residues. CDR1 is MDHEN, CDR2 SYDVKM, per germline. This chain's CDR3 is CASSLYWEDSNQPQHF. The CDR3 DNA sequence: TGTGCCAGCAGTTTATATTGGGAGGATAGCAATCAGCCCCAGCATTTT.

This clone was observed a few times. The chain combines TRBV28 with TRBJ2-5; no clear D. Deletions cut 2 bases from V and 1 base from J, with 8 bases between. The length of the CDR3 is 14 residues. Germline assignment: CDR1 MDHEN and CDR2 SYDVKM. CDR3 in amino acids: CASSLIDTQETQYF. The CDR3 coding sequence is TGTGCCAGCAGTTTAATTGACACCCAAGAGACCCAGTACTTC.